The 7 T cell receptor beta chains below come from one sample, sequenced in a study of T cell responses to AZD1222 COVID-19 vaccine. Data came from immunoSEQ multiplex PCR; TCRdb stores just in-frame clones and leaves some out. The sample consists of over 100,000 clones, 75% to 90% of them appearing once. The specimen comprised peripheral blood, sampled on day 0 of AZD1222 vaccination. These receptors came from an adult in good health.

The DNA for the CDR3 is TGTGCCAGTAGTATCTCCGGGGGACAGCCCCAGCATTTT. Translated, it gives CASSISGGQPQHF. This sequence joins TRBV19 and TRBJ1-5; D may be TRBD1 (5 bases). The V end was cut by 3 bases, the J end by 7 bases, with 10 bases between. The CDR3 has 13 amino acids. The germline CDR1 and CDR2 sequences are LNHDA and SQIVND (reference sequence).

This sequence joins TRBV19 and TRBJ1-4; D unresolved. Germline CDR1 LNHDA, CDR2 SQIVND (reference sequence). This CDR3 is 14 amino acids long. V gave up 6 bases and J gave up 1 base, with 9 bases separating them. This CDR3 is CASSRAETNEKLFF. The CDR3 DNA sequence: TGTGCCAGTAGCAGAGCCGAAACTAATGAAAAACTGTTTTTT. Combining the CDR3 with reference TRBV19 and TRBJ1-4 gives the whole variable domain DGGITQSPKYLFRKEGQNVTLSCEQNLNHDAMYWYRQDPGQGLRLIYYSQIVNDFQKGDIAEGYSVSREKKESFPLTVTSAQKNPTAFYLCASSRAETNEKLFFGSGTQLSVL.

The rearrangement links TRBV27 to TRBJ2-3, with 8 bases that match TRBD2. The germline V gene has CDR1 MNHEY and CDR2 SMNVEV (reference sequence). The CDR3 has 14 residues. After removal of 1 base from V and 5 bases from J, the junction contained 2 bases not matched to a gene. The CDR3 reads CASSLWAGGDTQYF. For the CDR3, the DNA is TGTGCCAGCAGTTTATGGGCGGGGGGAGATACGCAGTATTTT.

The CDR3 DNA follows: TGTGCCTGGAGTGTACGGCAGTTGGACACTGAAGCTTTCTTT. Encoded protein: CAWSVRQLDTEAFF. The chain recombines TRBV30 with TRBJ1-1; D not resolved. CDR1 and CDR2 from the germline V gene are GTSNPN and SVGIG (reference sequence). The CDR3 covers 14 residues. V lost 0 bases and J lost 3, with 11 bases in between.

This clone was seen just once. The chain is built from TRBV18 and TRBJ2-2; 7 nucleotides match TRBD1. The CDR3 loop spans 17 amino acids. J was trimmed by 0 bases and V by 3 bases; bases with no gene match: 7. Germline loops: CDR1 KGHSH, CDR2 LQKENI. The chain's CDR3 is CASSPTPGQTNTGELFF. The CDR3 coding sequence is TGTGCCAGCTCACCGACTCCGGGACAGACGAACACCGGGGAGCTGTTTTTT. The entire variable domain, with the rest obtained from reference TRBV18 and TRBJ2-2, is as follows: NAGVMQNPRHLVRRRGQEARLRCSPMKGHSHVYWYRQLPEEGLKFMVYLQKENIIDESGMPKERFSAEFPKEGPSILRIQQVVRGDSAAYFCASSPTPGQTNTGELFFGEGSRLTVL.

The chain combines TRBV3-1 (or the pseudogene TRBV3-2) with TRBJ2-1, with 9 bases identical to TRBD2. V lost 3 bases and J lost 9; bases outside the gene matches: 15. The CDR3 runs 17 residues. CDR1 and CDR2 from the germline V gene are LGHDT and YNNKEL (reference sequence). The CDR3 DNA reads TGTGCCAGCAGCCACCCCAGCGGGGGGCGTCTAGGGGGTGAGCAGTTCTTC. This codes for CASSHPSGGRLGGEQFF.

This clone occurred a few times. The J gene is TRBJ2-5, the V gene TRBV7-9; no firm D call. The V gene's germline CDR1 is SEHNR and CDR2 FQNEAQ (reference sequence). This CDR3 has 15 amino acids. V lost 5 bases to trimming and J lost 0 bases, with 13 bases between them. The CDR3 DNA follows: TGTGCCAGCAGCCACCCCATCGTAAACCAAGAGACCCAGTACTTC. Translating gives CASSHPIVNQETQYF.